The T cell receptor beta chain under discussion was sequenced for a study of T cell responses to AZD1222 COVID-19 vaccine. Findings of the study overall: The donor group comprised mostly white British people and more females; the analysis possibly underestimated clonal diversity. The study reported that nearly half of spike-specific TCRs target unmutated variant regions.

Trimming cost V 1 base and J 3 bases, with 13 bases left between them. Germline CDR1 and CDR2: LGHDT and YNNKEL (reference sequence). The CDR3 length is 16 residues. For this clone: The antigen remains unidentified.

TCRdb's table, derived via immunoSEQ multiplex PCR, lists solely in-frame clones and lacks some. The data contain about 50,000 clones, approximately 88% of them singletons. The chain uses TRBV3-1 (or the pseudogene TRBV3-2) and TRBJ1-3; possibly TRBD1 for D (5 bases). The TCR originated in an adult in good health. The sample consisted of peripheral blood, taken on day 0 of AZD1222 vaccination. CDR3 nucleotides: TGTGCCAGCAGCCAAGTGCGAAGGGGAGATGGAAACACCATATATTTT. Residues: CASSQVRRGDGNTIYF.